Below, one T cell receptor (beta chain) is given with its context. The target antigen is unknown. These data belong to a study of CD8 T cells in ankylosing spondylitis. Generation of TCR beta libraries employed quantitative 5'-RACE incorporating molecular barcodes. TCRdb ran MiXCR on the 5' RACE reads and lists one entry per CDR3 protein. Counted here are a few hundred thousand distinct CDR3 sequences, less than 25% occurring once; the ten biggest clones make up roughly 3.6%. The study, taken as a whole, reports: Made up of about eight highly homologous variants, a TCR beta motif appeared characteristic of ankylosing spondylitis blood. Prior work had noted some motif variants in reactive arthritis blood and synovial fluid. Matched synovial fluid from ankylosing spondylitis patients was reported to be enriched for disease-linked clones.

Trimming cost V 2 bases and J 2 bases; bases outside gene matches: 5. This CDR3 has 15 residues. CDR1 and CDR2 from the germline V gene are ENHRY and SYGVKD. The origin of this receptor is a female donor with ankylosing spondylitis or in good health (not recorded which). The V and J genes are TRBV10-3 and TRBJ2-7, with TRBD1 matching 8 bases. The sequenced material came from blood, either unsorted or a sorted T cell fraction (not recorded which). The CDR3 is CAISEGQGAPYEQYF. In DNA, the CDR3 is TGTGCCATCAGTGAGGGGCAGGGGGCTCCCTACGAGCAGTACTTC.